Listed below are T cell receptor beta chains from one sample, sequenced in a study of graft-versus-host responses after intestinal transplantation. Libraries were prepared by immunoSEQ multiplex PCR; TCRdb keeps only in-frame clonotypes and omits some of them. The table has some 38,000 clones, about 93% seen once; the top ten hold about a fifth. Their cognate antigens are unknown. Source: unstimulated CD8+ T cells sorted from spleen or lymph node cells, taken before transplant. The receptors were gathered from a human donor who was the organ donor for an intestinal transplant. Both conserved end residues are part of each CDR3. Fields, in order: V gene, CDR3 length, clone size, J gene, D gene, CDR3 protein, CDR3 DNA. D genes are given only for firm matches. A row's size may be missing; if present it is once, few, many or a size class.

V: TRBV19
length: 13
size: NA
J: TRBJ2-7
D: NA
CDR3: CASSPGLLYEQYF
DNA: TGTGCCAGTAGTCCGGGACTTCTGTACGAGCAGTACTTC

V: TRBV6-5
length: 16
size: NA
J: TRBJ2-1
D: NA
CDR3: CASSYPGATSYNEQFF
DNA: TGTGCCAGCAGTTACCCGGGGGCGACCTCCTACAATGAGCAGTTCTTC

V: TRBV9
length: 14
size: NA
J: TRBJ1-2
D: NA
CDR3: CASSVAGTNYGYTF
DNA: TGTGCCAGCAGCGTAGCGGGGACTAACTATGGCTACACCTTC

V: TRBV27
length: 15
size: NA
J: TRBJ1-2
D: NA
CDR3: CASRPRPGNIYGYTF
DNA: TGTGCCAGCAGACCCCGTCCAGGGAATATCTATGGCTACACCTTC

V: TRBV21-1
length: 16
size: NA
J: TRBJ1-1
D: NA
CDR3: CASSKVRTGPNTEAFF
DNA: TGTGCCAGCAGCAAAGTCCGGACAGGGCCGAACACTGAAGCTTTCTTT

V: TRBV19
length: 11
size: NA
J: TRBJ1-2
D: NA
CDR3: CASSESYGYTF
DNA: TGTGCCAGTAGTGAAAGCTATGGCTACACCTTC

V: TRBV4-1
length: 11
size: once
J: TRBJ2-1
D: NA
CDR3: CASSQGGEQFF
DNA: TGCGCCAGCAGCCAGGGGGGAGAGCAGTTCTTC

V: TRBV27
length: 13
size: NA
J: TRBJ1-2
D: NA
CDR3: CASSLLGNYGYTF
DNA: TGTGCCAGCAGTTTACTGGGGAACTATGGCTACACCTTC

V: TRBV4-3
length: 16
size: NA
J: TRBJ2-3
D: NA
CDR3: CASSLRGMSYTDTQYF
DNA: TGCGCCAGCAGCCTGCGGGGTATGTCGTACACAGATACGCAGTATTTT

V: TRBV9
length: 15
size: NA
J: TRBJ2-3
D: NA
CDR3: CASSVERGHTDTQYF
DNA: TGTGCCAGCAGCGTAGAGAGAGGGCACACAGATACGCAGTATTTT

V: TRBV9
length: 15
size: few
J: TRBJ2-5
D: NA
CDR3: CASSPRPEAQETQYF
DNA: TGTGCCAGCAGCCCCCGGCCGGAGGCTCAAGAGACCCAGTACTTC

V: TRBV27
length: 13
size: NA
J: TRBJ1-1
D: TRBD1
CDR3: CASSLVTGREAFF
DNA: TGTGCCAGCAGTTTAGTGACAGGGCGAGAAGCTTTCTTT

V: TRBV27
length: 15
size: NA
J: TRBJ1-2
D: NA
CDR3: CASSLAGRSSGGYTF
DNA: TGTGCCAGCAGTTTAGCGGGCAGGTCGTCGGGTGGCTACACCTTC

V: TRBV9
length: 14
size: NA
J: TRBJ1-4
D: NA
CDR3: CASSVEGLNEKLFF
DNA: TGTGCCAGCAGCGTAGAAGGGCTGAATGAAAAACTGTTTTTT

V: TRBV6-4
length: 15
size: NA
J: TRBJ2-3
D: TRBD2
CDR3: CASIVAGGPGDTQYF
DNA: TGTGCCAGCATAGTAGCGGGAGGGCCTGGAGATACGCAGTATTTT

V: TRBV27
length: 14
size: NA
J: TRBJ2-4
D: NA
CDR3: CASRTYLAKNIQYF
DNA: TGTGCCAGCAGGACATATCTAGCCAAAAACATTCAGTACTTC

V: TRBV5-5
length: 15
size: NA
J: TRBJ1-2
D: NA
CDR3: CASSFRGASGYGYTF
DNA: TGTGCCAGCAGCTTCAGAGGGGCGAGTGGCTATGGCTACACCTTC

V: TRBV6-5
length: 13
size: NA
J: TRBJ2-4
D: NA
CDR3: CASSPGPENIQYF
DNA: TGTGCCAGCAGCCCGGGACCTGAAAACATTCAGTACTTC

V: TRBV10-1
length: 19
size: NA
J: TRBJ2-3
D: TRBD2
CDR3: CASTKSSGTSGEGTDTQYF
DNA: TGCGCCAGCACTAAGTCTTCCGGGACTAGCGGAGAGGGCACAGATACGCAGTATTTT

V: TRBV29-1
length: 13
size: NA
J: TRBJ2-7
D: NA
CDR3: CSVITGISYEQYF
DNA: TGCAGCGTGATCACAGGGATCTCATACGAGCAGTACTTC

V: TRBV30
length: 11
size: NA
J: TRBJ1-1
D: NA
CDR3: CAWTTGTEAFF
DNA: TGTGCCTGGACCACAGGGACTGAAGCTTTCTTT

V: TRBV4-3
length: 14
size: NA
J: TRBJ2-1
D: TRBD1
CDR3: CASSQVGTGYEQFF
DNA: TGCGCCAGCAGCCAAGTGGGGACAGGGTATGAGCAGTTCTTC

V: TRBV28
length: 18
size: NA
J: TRBJ1-5
D: NA
CDR3: CASSLTGSPIYSNQPQHF
DNA: TGTGCCAGCAGTTTAACCGGCAGCCCTATTTATAGCAATCAGCCCCAGCATTTT

V: TRBV4-3
length: 15
size: NA
J: TRBJ2-1
D: TRBD2
CDR3: CASSQLAGVPNEQFF
DNA: TGCGCCAGCAGCCAACTAGCGGGAGTCCCCAATGAGCAGTTCTTC

V: TRBV4-1
length: 16
size: NA
J: TRBJ2-2
D: TRBD2
CDR3: CASSHTSGANTGELFF
DNA: TGCGCCAGCAGCCATACTAGCGGGGCAAACACCGGGGAGCTGTTTTTT

V: TRBV27
length: 16
size: NA
J: TRBJ2-2
D: TRBD2
CDR3: CASSPGTSGSPGELFF
DNA: TGTGCCAGCAGTCCCGGGACTAGCGGGAGCCCCGGGGAGCTGTTTTTT

V: TRBV28
length: 16
size: NA
J: TRBJ2-3
D: TRBD2
CDR3: CASSLGLAGGTDTQYF
DNA: TGTGCCAGCAGTTTAGGACTAGCGGGGGGAACAGATACGCAGTATTTT

V: TRBV11-2
length: 15
size: NA
J: TRBJ2-7
D: TRBD1
CDR3: CASSLTGGETYEQYF
DNA: TGTGCCAGCAGCCTCACAGGGGGCGAAACCTACGAGCAGTACTTC

V: TRBV19
length: 15
size: NA
J: TRBJ2-7
D: TRBD2
CDR3: CASSFRLAGAPGGYF
DNA: TGTGCCAGTAGTTTTCGACTAGCGGGAGCACCCGGAGGGTACTTC

V: TRBV9
length: 17
size: NA
J: TRBJ2-1
D: NA
CDR3: CASSVQGTGRTSNEQFF
DNA: TGTGCCAGCAGCGTACAGGGTACGGGACGGACCTCCAATGAGCAGTTCTTC

V: TRBV28
length: 18
size: NA
J: TRBJ1-4
D: NA
CDR3: CASSLASNRRDSNEKLFF
DNA: TGTGCCAGCAGTCTCGCCTCAAACAGGAGGGACTCTAATGAAAAACTGTTTTTT

V: TRBV9
length: 13
size: NA
J: TRBJ1-2
D: NA
CDR3: CASSVGGDYGYTF
DNA: TGTGCCAGCAGCGTAGGAGGGGACTATGGCTACACCTTC

V: TRBV7-6
length: 16
size: NA
J: TRBJ1-4
D: NA
CDR3: CASSLGLNRVCEKLFF
DNA: TGTGCCAGCAGCTTAGGCCTGAACAGGGTCTGTGAAAAACTGTTTTTT

V: TRBV27
length: 15
size: NA
J: TRBJ2-1
D: NA
CDR3: CASSLIGAGHNEQFF
DNA: TGTGCCAGCAGTTTGATAGGTGCCGGACACAATGAGCAGTTCTTC

V: TRBV7-9
length: 11
size: NA
J: TRBJ2-1
D: TRBD1
CDR3: CASSLGTGEFF
DNA: TGTGCCAGCAGCTTAGGGACAGGGGAATTCTTC

V: TRBV7-2
length: 16
size: NA
J: TRBJ2-1
D: NA
CDR3: CASMGAGVSSYNEQFF
DNA: TGTGCCAGCATGGGGGCAGGGGTCAGCTCCTACAATGAGCAGTTCTTC

V: TRBV9
length: 15
size: NA
J: TRBJ1-5
D: NA
CDR3: CASSPGGESNQPQHF
DNA: TGTGCCAGCAGCCCCGGGGGGGAGTCCAATCAGCCCCAGCATTTT

V: TRBV6-5
length: 14
size: NA
J: TRBJ1-2
D: TRBD1
CDR3: CASSLTGAGYGYTF
DNA: TGTGCCAGCAGTTTGACAGGGGCCGGCTATGGCTACACCTTC

V: TRBV6-5
length: 14
size: NA
J: TRBJ1-1
D: TRBD1
CDR3: CASILTGTNTEAFF
DNA: TGTGCCAGCATCTTGACAGGGACGAACACTGAAGCTTTCTTT

V: TRBV7-9
length: 15
size: NA
J: TRBJ2-7
D: NA
CDR3: CASSPPGHKTYEQYF
DNA: TGTGCCAGCAGCCCCCCGGGACACAAAACCTACGAGCAGTACTTC

V: TRBV4-2
length: 14
size: NA
J: TRBJ1-1
D: NA
CDR3: CASSPGRGNTEAFF
DNA: TGTGCCAGCAGCCCGGGGCGGGGGAACACTGAAGCTTTCTTT

V: TRBV6-6
length: 13
size: NA
J: TRBJ2-3
D: TRBD2
CDR3: CASSPGLEDTQYF
DNA: TGTGCCAGCAGTCCGGGACTAGAAGATACGCAGTATTTT

V: TRBV4-3
length: 15
size: NA
J: TRBJ2-7
D: NA
CDR3: CASSQSLAGSYEQYF
DNA: TGCGCCAGCAGCCAATCGCTGGCGGGGTCCTACGAGCAGTACTTC

V: TRBV19
length: 15
size: NA
J: TRBJ1-1
D: NA
CDR3: CASKDRGRMNTEAFF
DNA: TGTGCCAGTAAGGACCGTGGCAGGATGAACACTGAAGCTTTCTTT

V: TRBV29-1
length: 18
size: NA
J: TRBJ2-5
D: TRBD1
CDR3: CSVGTAPGTGGVWETQYF
DNA: TGCAGCGTTGGCACGGCCCCCGGGACAGGGGGCGTTTGGGAGACCCAGTACTTC

V: TRBV19
length: 16
size: NA
J: TRBJ2-3
D: TRBD1
CDR3: CASSDLTGLSTDTQYF
DNA: TGTGCCAGTAGTGATTTGACAGGGCTAAGCACAGATACGCAGTATTTT

V: TRBV2
length: 13
size: NA
J: TRBJ1-2
D: TRBD1
CDR3: CASRTGARYGYTF
DNA: TGTGCCAGCAGGACAGGGGCCCGATATGGCTACACCTTC

V: TRBV29-1
length: 14
size: NA
J: TRBJ2-7
D: NA
CDR3: CSVEDPEVGYEQYF
DNA: TGCAGCGTTGAAGATCCTGAGGTGGGCTACGAGCAGTACTTC

V: TRBV6-4
length: 16
size: NA
J: TRBJ1-5
D: NA
CDR3: CASSDSEFHSNQPQHF
DNA: TGTGCCAGCAGTGACTCAGAATTCCACAGCAATCAGCCCCAGCATTTT

V: TRBV18
length: 15
size: NA
J: TRBJ2-7
D: NA
CDR3: CASSPGGLNDYEQYF
DNA: TGTGCCAGCTCACCAGGGGGCTTGAATGACTACGAGCAGTACTTC

V: TRBV28
length: 15
size: NA
J: TRBJ1-5
D: NA
CDR3: CASSLRDGGNQPQHF
DNA: TGTGCCAGCAGTTTAAGGGACGGAGGCAATCAGCCCCAGCATTTT